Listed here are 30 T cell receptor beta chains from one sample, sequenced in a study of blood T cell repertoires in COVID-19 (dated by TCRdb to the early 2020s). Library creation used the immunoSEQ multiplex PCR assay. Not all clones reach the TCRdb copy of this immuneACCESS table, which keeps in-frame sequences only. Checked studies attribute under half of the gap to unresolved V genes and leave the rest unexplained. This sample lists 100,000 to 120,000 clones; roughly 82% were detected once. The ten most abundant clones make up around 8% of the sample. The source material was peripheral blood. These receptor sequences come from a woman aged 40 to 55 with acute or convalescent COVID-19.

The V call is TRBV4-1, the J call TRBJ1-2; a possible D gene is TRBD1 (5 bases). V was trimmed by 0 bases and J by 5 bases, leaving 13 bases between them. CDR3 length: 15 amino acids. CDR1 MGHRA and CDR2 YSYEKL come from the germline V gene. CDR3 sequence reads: CASSQEGAGPYGYTF. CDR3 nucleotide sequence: TGCGCCAGCAGCCAAGAAGGCGCAGGGCCATATGGCTACACCTTC.

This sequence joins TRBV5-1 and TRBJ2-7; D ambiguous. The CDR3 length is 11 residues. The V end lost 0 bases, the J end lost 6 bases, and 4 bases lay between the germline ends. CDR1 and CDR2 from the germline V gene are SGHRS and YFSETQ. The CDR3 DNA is TGCGCCAGCAGCTTGGCCTCCGAGCAGTACTTC. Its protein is CASSLASEQYF.

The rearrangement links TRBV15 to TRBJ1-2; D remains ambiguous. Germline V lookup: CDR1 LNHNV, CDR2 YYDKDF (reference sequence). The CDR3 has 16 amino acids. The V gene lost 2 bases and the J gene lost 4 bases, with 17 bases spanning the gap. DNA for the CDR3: TGTGCCACCAGCAGAAAAAGTGACGGGAGGGCCTATGGCTACACCTTC. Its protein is CATSRKSDGRAYGYTF.

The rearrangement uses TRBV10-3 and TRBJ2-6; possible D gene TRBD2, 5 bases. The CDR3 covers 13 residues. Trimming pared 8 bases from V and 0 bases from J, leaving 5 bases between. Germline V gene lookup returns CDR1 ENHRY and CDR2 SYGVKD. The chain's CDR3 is CAIGSSGANVLTF. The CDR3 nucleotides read TGTGCCATCGGGAGCTCTGGGGCCAACGTCCTGACTTTC.

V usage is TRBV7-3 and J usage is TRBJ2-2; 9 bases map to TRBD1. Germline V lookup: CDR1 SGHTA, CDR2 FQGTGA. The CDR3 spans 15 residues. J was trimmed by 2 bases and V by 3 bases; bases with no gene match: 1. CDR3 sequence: CASSLGQGNTGELFF. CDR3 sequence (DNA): TGTGCCAGCAGCTTGGGACAGGGAAACACCGGGGAGCTGTTTTTT.

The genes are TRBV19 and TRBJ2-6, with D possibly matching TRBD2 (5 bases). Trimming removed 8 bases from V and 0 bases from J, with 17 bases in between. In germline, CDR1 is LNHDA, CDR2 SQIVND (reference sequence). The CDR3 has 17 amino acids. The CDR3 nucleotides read TGTGCCAGTGGGTCGCGGGTGATAGTCTCTGGGGCCAACGTCCTGACTTTC. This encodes CASGSRVIVSGANVLTF.

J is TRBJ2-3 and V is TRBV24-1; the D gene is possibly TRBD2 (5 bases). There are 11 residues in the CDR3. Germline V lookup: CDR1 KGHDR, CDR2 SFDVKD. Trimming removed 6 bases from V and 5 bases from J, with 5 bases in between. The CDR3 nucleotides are TGTGCCACCAGTCGGGGAGATACGCAGTATTTT. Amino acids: CATSRGDTQYF.

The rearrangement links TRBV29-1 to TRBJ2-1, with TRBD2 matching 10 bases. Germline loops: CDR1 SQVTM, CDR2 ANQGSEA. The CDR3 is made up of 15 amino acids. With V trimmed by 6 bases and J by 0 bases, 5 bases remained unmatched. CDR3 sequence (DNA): TGCAGCGTAATAAGCGGGGGGGCCTCCTACAATGAGCAGTTCTTC. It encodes CSVISGGASYNEQFF.

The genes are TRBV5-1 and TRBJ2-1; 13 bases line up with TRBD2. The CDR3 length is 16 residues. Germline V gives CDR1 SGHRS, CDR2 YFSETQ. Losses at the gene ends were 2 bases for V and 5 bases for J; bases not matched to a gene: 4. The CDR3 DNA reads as TGCGCCAGCAGCTTAATGACTAGCGGGGGGCACAATGAGCAGTTCTTC. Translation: CASSLMTSGGHNEQFF. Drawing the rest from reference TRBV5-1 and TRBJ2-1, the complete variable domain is KAGVTQTPRYLIKTRGQQVTLSCSPISGHRSVSWYQQTPGQGLQFLFEYFSETQRNKGNFPGRFSGRQFSNSRSEMNVSTLELGDSALYLCASSLMTSGGHNEQFFGPGTRLTVL.

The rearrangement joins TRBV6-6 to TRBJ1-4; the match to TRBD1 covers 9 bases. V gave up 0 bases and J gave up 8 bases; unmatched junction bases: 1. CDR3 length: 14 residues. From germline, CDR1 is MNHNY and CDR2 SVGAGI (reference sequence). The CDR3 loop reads CASSYSTGGEKLFF. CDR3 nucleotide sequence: TGTGCCAGCAGTTACTCGACAGGGGGAGAAAAACTGTTTTTT.

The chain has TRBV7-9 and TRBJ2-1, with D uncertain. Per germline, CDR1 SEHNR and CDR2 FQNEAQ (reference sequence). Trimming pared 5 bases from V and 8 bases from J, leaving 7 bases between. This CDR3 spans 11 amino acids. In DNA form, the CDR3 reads TGTGCCAGCAGCCCTTTGTATGAGCAGTTCTTC. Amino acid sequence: CASSPLYEQFF. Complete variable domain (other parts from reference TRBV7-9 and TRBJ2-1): DTGVSQNPRHKITKRGQNVTFRCDPISEHNRLYWYRQTLGQGPEFLTYFQNEAQLEKSRLLSDRFSAERPKGSFSTLEIQRTEQGDSAMYLCASSPLYEQFFGPGTRLTVL.

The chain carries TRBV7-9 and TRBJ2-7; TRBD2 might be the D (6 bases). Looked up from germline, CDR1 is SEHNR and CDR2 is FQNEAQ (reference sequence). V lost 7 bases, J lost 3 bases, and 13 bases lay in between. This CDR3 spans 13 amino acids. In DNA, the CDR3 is TGTGCCAGCACCGGACTAATTTACTACGAGCAGTACTTC. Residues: CASTGLIYYEQYF.

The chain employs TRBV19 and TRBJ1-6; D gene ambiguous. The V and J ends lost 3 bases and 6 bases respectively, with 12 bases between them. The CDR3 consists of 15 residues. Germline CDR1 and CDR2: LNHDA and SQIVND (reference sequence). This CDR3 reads CASSMVGFGNSPLHF. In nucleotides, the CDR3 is TGTGCCAGTAGTATGGTTGGTTTCGGTAATTCACCCCTCCACTTT.

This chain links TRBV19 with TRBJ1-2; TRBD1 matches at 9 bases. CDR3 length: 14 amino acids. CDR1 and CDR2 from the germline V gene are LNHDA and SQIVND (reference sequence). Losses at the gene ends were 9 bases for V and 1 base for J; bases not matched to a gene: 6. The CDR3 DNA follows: TGTGCCAGCAAAACGGACAGGGGTAACTATGGCTACACCTTC. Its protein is CASKTDRGNYGYTF.

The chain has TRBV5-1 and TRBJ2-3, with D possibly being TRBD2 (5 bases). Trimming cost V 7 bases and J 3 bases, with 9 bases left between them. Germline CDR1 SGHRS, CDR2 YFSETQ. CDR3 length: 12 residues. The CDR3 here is CASRLLTDTQYF. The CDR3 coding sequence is TGCGCCAGCCGACTATTAACAGATACGCAGTATTTT.

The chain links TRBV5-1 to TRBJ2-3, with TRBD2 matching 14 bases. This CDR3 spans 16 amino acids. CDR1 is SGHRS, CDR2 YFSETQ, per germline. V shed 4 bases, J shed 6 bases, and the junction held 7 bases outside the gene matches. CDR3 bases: TGCGCCAGCAGCCTTCCCGGACTAGCGGGGGGTGATACGCAGTATTTT. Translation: CASSLPGLAGGDTQYF. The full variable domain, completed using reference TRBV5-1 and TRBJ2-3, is KAGVTQTPRYLIKTRGQQVTLSCSPISGHRSVSWYQQTPGQGLQFLFEYFSETQRNKGNFPGRFSGRQFSNSRSEMNVSTLELGDSALYLCASSLPGLAGGDTQYFGPGTRLTVL.

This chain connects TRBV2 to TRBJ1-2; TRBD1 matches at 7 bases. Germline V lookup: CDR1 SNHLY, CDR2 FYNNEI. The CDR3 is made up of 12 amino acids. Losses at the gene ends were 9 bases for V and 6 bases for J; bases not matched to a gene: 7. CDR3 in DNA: TGTGCCAGGACAGGGAATCGCGATGGCTACACCTTC. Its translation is CARTGNRDGYTF. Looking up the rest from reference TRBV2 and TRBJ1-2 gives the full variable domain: EPEVTQTPSHQVTQMGQEVILRCVPISNHLYFYWYRQILGQKVEFLVSFYNNEISEKSEIFDDQFSVERPDGSNFTLKIRSTKLEDSAMYFCARTGNRDGYTFGSGTRLTVV.

The CDR3 region has the DNA TGTGCCAGCAGCTCCAGGGGGCAGGGAGAAAAACTGTTTTTT. Its translation is CASSSRGQGEKLFF. The chain links TRBV7-9 to TRBJ1-4, with 8 positions matching TRBD1. The J segment lost 8 bases and the V segment lost 4 bases, leaving 6 bases of the junction unmatched. The CDR3 spans 14 residues. Germline assignment: CDR1 SEHNR and CDR2 FQNEAQ (reference sequence).

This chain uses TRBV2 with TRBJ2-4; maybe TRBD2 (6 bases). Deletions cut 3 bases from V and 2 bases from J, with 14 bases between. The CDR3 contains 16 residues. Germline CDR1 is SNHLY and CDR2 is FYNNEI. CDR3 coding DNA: TGTGCCAGCAGTGAGGAGGGCGGCGAACCCAAAAACATTCAGTACTTC. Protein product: CASSEEGGEPKNIQYF.

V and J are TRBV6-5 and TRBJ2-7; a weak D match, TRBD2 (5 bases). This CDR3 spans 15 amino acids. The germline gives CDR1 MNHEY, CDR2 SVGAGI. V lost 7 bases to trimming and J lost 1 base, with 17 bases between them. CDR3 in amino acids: CASTFARTASYEQYF. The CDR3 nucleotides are TGTGCCAGCACCTTCGCGCGGACTGCATCCTACGAGCAGTACTTC.

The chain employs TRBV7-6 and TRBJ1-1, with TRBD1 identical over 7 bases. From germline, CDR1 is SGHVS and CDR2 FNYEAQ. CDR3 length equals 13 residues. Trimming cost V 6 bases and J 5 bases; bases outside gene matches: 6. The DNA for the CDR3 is TGTGCCAGCAGGATAACAGGGGAAACTGAAGCTTTCTTT. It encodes CASRITGETEAFF.

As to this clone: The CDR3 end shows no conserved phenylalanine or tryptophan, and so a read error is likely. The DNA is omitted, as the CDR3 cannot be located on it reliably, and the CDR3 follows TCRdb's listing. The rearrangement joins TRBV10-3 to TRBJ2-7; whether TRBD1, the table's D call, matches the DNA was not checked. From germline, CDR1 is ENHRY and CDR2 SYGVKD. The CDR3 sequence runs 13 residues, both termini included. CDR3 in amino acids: CAISEDGFGGTVL.

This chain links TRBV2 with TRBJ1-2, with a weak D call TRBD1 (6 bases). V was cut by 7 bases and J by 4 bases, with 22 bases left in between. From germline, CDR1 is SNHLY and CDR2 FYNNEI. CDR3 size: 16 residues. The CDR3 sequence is CASTPPHRTAFYGYTF. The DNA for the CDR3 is TGTGCCAGCACTCCGCCCCATCGGACAGCTTTCTATGGCTACACCTTC.

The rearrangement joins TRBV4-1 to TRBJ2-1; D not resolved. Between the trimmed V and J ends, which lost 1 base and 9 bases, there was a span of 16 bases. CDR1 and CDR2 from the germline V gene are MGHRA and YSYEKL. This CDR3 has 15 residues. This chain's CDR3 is CASSQGMPGSGEQFF. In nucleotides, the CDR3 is TGCGCCAGCAGCCAAGGCATGCCAGGCTCCGGTGAGCAGTTCTTC.

CDR3 loop: CASGAQGSNQPQHF. CDR3 DNA: TGTGCCAGTGGGGCGCAGGGGAGCAATCAGCCCCAGCATTTT. V is TRBV6-5 and J is TRBJ1-5; D perhaps matches TRBD1 (6 bases). CDR1 is MNHEY and CDR2 is SVGAGI in the germline V gene. V dropped 9 bases and J dropped 1 base, with 13 bases sitting between them. This CDR3 contains 14 residues.

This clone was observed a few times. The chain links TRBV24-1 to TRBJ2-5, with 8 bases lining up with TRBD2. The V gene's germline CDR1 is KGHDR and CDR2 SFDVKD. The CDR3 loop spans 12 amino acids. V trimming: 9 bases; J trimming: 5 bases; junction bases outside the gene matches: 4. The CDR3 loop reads CATSPGGETQYF. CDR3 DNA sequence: TGTGCCACCTCGCCGGGGGGGGAGACCCAGTACTTC.

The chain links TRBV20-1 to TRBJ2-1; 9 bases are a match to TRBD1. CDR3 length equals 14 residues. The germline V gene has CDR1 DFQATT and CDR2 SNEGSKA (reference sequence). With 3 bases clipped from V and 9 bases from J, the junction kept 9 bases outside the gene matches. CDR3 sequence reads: CSASIRTGESEQFF. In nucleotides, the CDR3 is TGCAGTGCTAGTATACGGACAGGGGAAAGTGAGCAGTTCTTC.

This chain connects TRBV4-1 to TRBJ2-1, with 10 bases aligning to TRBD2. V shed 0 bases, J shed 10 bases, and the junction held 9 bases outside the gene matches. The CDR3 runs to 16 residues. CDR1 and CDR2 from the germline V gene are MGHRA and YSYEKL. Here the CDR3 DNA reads TGCGCCAGCAGCCAAGATAAGCTAGCGGGGGTTGGAGAGCAGTTCTTC. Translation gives CASSQDKLAGVGEQFF.

This CDR3 is CASSPPQGRAFF. The CDR3, as DNA: TGTGCCAGCAGTCCCCCACAGGGCAGGGCTTTCTTT. The V and J genes are TRBV28 and TRBJ1-1; maybe TRBD1 (6 bases). The CDR3 is 12 residues long. CDR1 is MDHEN, CDR2 SYDVKM, per germline. V was pared by 5 bases and J by 11 bases, with 15 bases between.

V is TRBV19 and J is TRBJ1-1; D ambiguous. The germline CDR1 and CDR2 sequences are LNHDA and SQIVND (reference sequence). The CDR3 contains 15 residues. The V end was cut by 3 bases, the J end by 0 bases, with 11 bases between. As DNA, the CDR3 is TGTGCCAGTAGTATCTCGGGTGCCCTGAACACTGAAGCTTTCTTT. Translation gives CASSISGALNTEAFF.